Listed here are 24 T cell receptor beta chains from one sample, sequenced in a study of T-cell reconstitution after alpha-beta-depleted transplantation in children. The TCRbeta library was prepared with unique molecular identifiers. Using its own MiXCR run on the PCR reads, TCRdb lists one record per CDR3 protein. The profile shows approximately 490,000 distinct CDR3 sequences, around 12% of them singletons. The source was PBMCs from the stem cell graft donor, collected from the stem cell graft. Receptors originate from a human donor who donated a stem cell graft to a child with combined immunodeficiency.

J is TRBJ1-4 and V is TRBV4-3; D is uncertain. V was cut by 0 bases and J by 3 bases, with 11 bases left in between. Germline CDR1 reads LGHNA; CDR2 reads YSLEER. This CDR3 spans 16 amino acids. This chain's CDR3 is CASSQEVRGSNEKLFF. The DNA for the CDR3 is TGCGCCAGCAGCCAAGAAGTTCGAGGGTCTAATGAAAAACTGTTTTTT.

This clonotype was detected many times. This chain uses TRBV6-5 with TRBJ2-7, with TRBD1 as a possible D gene (6 bases). Germline V gene sequence: CDR1 MNHEY, CDR2 SVGAGI. Trimming left V 2 bases short and J 2 bases short, with 22 bases between. This CDR3 region has 18 residues. The chain's CDR3 is CASSYRTPRQVLTYEQYF. As DNA, the CDR3 is TGTGCCAGCAGTTACCGCACTCCTCGACAGGTCCTAACCTACGAGCAGTACTTC.

This clonotype was counted between two and nine times. This chain uses TRBV6-1 with TRBJ2-3; 10 bases map to TRBD1. Germline lookup yields CDR1 MNHNS and CDR2 SASEGT. With V trimmed by 5 bases and J by 5 bases, 4 bases remained unmatched. This CDR3 is built from 14 residues. The CDR3 nucleotides read TGTGCCAGCAGTAGACAGGGGGCCGGAGATACGCAGTATTTT. Translated, it gives CASSRQGAGDTQYF.

The gene calls are TRBV6-6 and TRBJ1-5; D might be TRBD1 (6 bases). From germline, CDR1 is MNHNY and CDR2 SVGAGI (reference sequence). The CDR3 consists of 18 residues. Trimming removed 0 bases from V and 0 bases from J, with 15 bases in between. The CDR3 DNA is TGTGCCAGCAGTTACTCGTCCGGGTTAGGGGGTAGCAATCAGCCCCAGCATTTT. Its protein is CASSYSSGLGGSNQPQHF.

The V gene is TRBV7-8, the J gene TRBJ1-5; unclear D gene. Per the germline V gene, CDR1 is SGHVS and CDR2 is FQNEAQ. Trimming shortened V by 0 bases and J by 0 bases, and 6 bases separated the two germline ends. CDR3 size: 15 residues. The CDR3 nucleotides are TGTGCCAGCAGCTTAGCAGATTATAGCAATCAGCCCCAGCATTTT. Protein: CASSLADYSNQPQHF.

This sequence joins TRBV5-4 and TRBJ2-7, with D possibly TRBD2 on 6 matching bases. Trimming stripped 4 bases from V and 0 bases from J, with 11 bases between. This CDR3 is 14 amino acids long. Germline loops: CDR1 SGHNT, CDR2 YYREEE (reference sequence). The chain's CDR3 is CASSGSGGSYEQYF. The DNA for the CDR3 is TGTGCCAGCAGCGGTAGCGGAGGCTCCTACGAGCAGTACTTC.

The V and J genes are TRBV2 and TRBJ2-1; 9 nucleotides line up with TRBD1. Germline CDR1 and CDR2: SNHLY and FYNNEI. The junction had 5 bases not matched to a gene; V was cut back by 4 bases and J by 4 bases. The CDR3 totals 15 residues. For the CDR3, the DNA is TGTGCCAGCAGTGGGGGACAGGGAATATACAATGAGCAGTTCTTC. The encoded protein is CASSGGQGIYNEQFF. The full variable domain, with the rest looked up from reference TRBV2 and TRBJ2-1, is EPEVTQTPSHQVTQMGQEVILRCVPISNHLYFYWYRQILGQKVEFLVSFYNNEISEKSEIFDDQFSVERPDGSNFTLKIRSTKLEDSAMYFCASSGGQGIYNEQFFGPGTRLTVL.

This clonotype was counted ten times or more. V and J are TRBV7-2 and TRBJ2-7; 9 nucleotides agree with TRBD1. CDR1 is SGHTA, CDR2 FQGNSA, per germline. The CDR3 covers 16 residues. Trimming at V came to 2 bases and at J to 3 bases, leaving 8 bases not matched to a gene. CDR3 DNA: TGTGCCAGCAGCTTATCGGTCGCGGGACAGGGCTACGAGCAGTACTTC. It codes for CASSLSVAGQGYEQYF.

The V gene is TRBV12-3 or TRBV12-4, the J gene TRBJ1-2; 8 positions agree with TRBD1. There are 14 residues in the CDR3. V lost 7 bases to trimming and J lost 0 bases; unmatched junction nucleotides: 4. CDR3 bases: TGTGCCAGCACAACGGACAGGGCTAACTATGGCTACACCTTC. Translation: CASTTDRANYGYTF.

The rearrangement links TRBV12-3 or TRBV12-4 to TRBJ2-1, with 12 bases fitting TRBD2. This CDR3 contains 15 residues. J lost 10 bases, V lost 5 bases, and 9 bases had no gene match. CDR3 loop: CASSNRLAGAWEQFF. The CDR3 nucleotides are TGTGCCAGCAGTAATCGACTAGCGGGAGCGTGGGAGCAGTTCTTC.

This clonotype was observed many times. V gene TRBV4-3 combines with J gene TRBJ2-1, with D unresolved. Trimming shortened V by 4 bases and J by 0 bases, and 10 bases separated the two germline ends. The CDR3 has 15 amino acids. CDR1 and CDR2 (germline): LGHNA, YSLEER. The CDR3 reads CASSPVLSSYNEQFF. CDR3 sequence (DNA): TGCGCCAGCAGCCCTGTATTGAGCTCCTACAATGAGCAGTTCTTC.

The rearrangement uses TRBV4-3 and TRBJ2-7, with 8 bases fitting TRBD1. The V gene end was trimmed by 2 bases and the J gene end by 3 bases; junction bases not matched to a gene: 3. The CDR3 loop spans 14 amino acids. The germline gives CDR1 LGHNA, CDR2 YSLEER. CDR3 coding DNA: TGCGCCAGCAGCCAACGACAGGGGTTCTACGAGCAGTACTTC. Translating it yields CASSQRQGFYEQYF.

This clonotype was counted between two and nine times. V gene TRBV5-1 combines with J gene TRBJ2-3; TRBD1 agrees at 11 bases. The CDR3 spans 14 residues. The V and J ends lost 8 bases and 4 bases, in that order; junction bases with no gene match: 6. Germline V gene lookup returns CDR1 SGHRS and CDR2 YFSETQ. CDR3 in amino acids: CASGRGQGADTQYF. The CDR3 nucleotides are TGCGCCAGTGGACGGGGACAGGGGGCAGATACGCAGTATTTT.

CDR3 protein: CASSLVSGSSTDTQYF. The CDR3 DNA reads as TGCGCCAGCAGCTTGGTTAGCGGAAGTAGCACAGATACGCAGTATTTT. The rearrangement joins TRBV5-1 to TRBJ2-3; tentative D call: TRBD2 (6 bases). The CDR3 is 16 amino acids. Trimming removed 0 bases at V and 0 bases at J, with 11 bases between. Per germline, CDR1 SGHRS and CDR2 YFSETQ.

This clonotype was observed a few times. The rearrangement links TRBV6-5 to TRBJ1-1; 8 bases are shared with TRBD1. Looked up from germline, CDR1 is MNHEY and CDR2 is SVGAGI. This CDR3 is 14 amino acids long. J was trimmed by 4 bases and V by 3 bases; bases with no gene match: 4. The CDR3 DNA reads TGTGCCAGCAGTTATTACCAGGGGGCCACTGAAGCTTTCTTT. It encodes CASSYYQGATEAFF.

The V gene is TRBV27, the J gene TRBJ1-1, with TRBD1 as a possible D gene (5 bases). Trimming removed 1 base from V and 1 base from J, with 13 bases in between. CDR3 size: 16 residues. Germline-derived CDR1 and CDR2 are MNHEY and SMNVEV (reference sequence). CDR3 nucleotide sequence: TGTGCCAGCAGTTTATTCCCCGGCCAGGGGAACACTGAAGCTTTCTTT. It is translated as CASSLFPGQGNTEAFF.

V usage is TRBV6-2 or TRBV6-3 and J usage is TRBJ2-3; 7 nucleotides align to TRBD2. V was clipped by 6 bases and J by 2 bases; unmatched bases: 11. Germline V gives CDR1 MNHEY, CDR2 SVGEGT. The CDR3 has 16 residues. CDR3 sequence (DNA): TGTGCCAGCAGCCGTGGACTAGGCGGACCCACAGATACGCAGTATTTT. Translated: CASSRGLGGPTDTQYF.

The rearrangement joins TRBV6-2 or TRBV6-3 to TRBJ2-7, with D perhaps TRBD2 (5 bases). The V end was cut by 0 bases, the J end by 5 bases, with 11 bases between. The CDR3 runs 14 residues. Germline CDR1 is MNHEY and CDR2 is SVGEGT. The CDR3 DNA follows: TGTGCCAGCAGTTACTCGATGCCTAGCAACGAGCAGTACTTC. Translating it yields CASSYSMPSNEQYF.

The chain is built from TRBV12-5 and TRBJ2-1; the match to TRBD1 covers 7 bases. Germline V gene lookup returns CDR1 LGHNT and CDR2 FRNRAP. Unmatched junction bases numbered 17, after V lost 4 bases and J lost 2 bases. The CDR3 is 19 residues long. The CDR3 spells CASGSPSDRVRRAYNEQFF. In DNA, the CDR3 is TGTGCTAGTGGTTCCCCCTCCGACAGGGTGCGAAGGGCCTACAATGAGCAGTTCTTC.

This clonotype was seen only a few times. Compared with germline, one end of the junction differs, possibly owing to a read error. V gene TRBV7-2 combines with J gene TRBJ1-2, with 9 bases identical to TRBD1. The CDR3 runs to 14 residues. Germline V gives CDR1 SGHTA, CDR2 FQGNSA. In nucleotides, the CDR3 is TGTGCCAGCAGCCCCGGGACAGGGTCAAATGGCTGCACCTTC. Translation gives CASSPGTGSNGCTF.

This clonotype was recorded many times. The rearrangement links TRBV5-1 to TRBJ2-1; D is unresolved. Trimming removed 0 bases at V and 2 bases at J, with 12 bases between. Germline V gives CDR1 SGHRS, CDR2 YFSETQ. This CDR3 contains 16 residues. CDR3 in amino acids: CASSLASVPTYNEQFF. The DNA of the CDR3 is TGCGCCAGCAGCTTGGCCTCAGTGCCAACCTACAATGAGCAGTTCTTC.

This clonotype has a count of ten or more. The chain couples TRBV28 to TRBJ2-1; possible D gene TRBD1, 6 bases. The V and J ends lost 7 bases and 0 bases respectively, with 13 bases between them. Germline V gives CDR1 MDHEN, CDR2 SYDVKM. The CDR3 is made up of 15 amino acids. For the CDR3, the DNA is TGTGCCAGCAAACTCACAGGGCGCTCCTACAATGAGCAGTTCTTC. It encodes CASKLTGRSYNEQFF.

The chain has TRBV6-5 and TRBJ2-3; D remains unclear. CDR1 and CDR2 (germline): MNHEY, SVGAGI. V lost 2 bases, J lost 2 bases, and 8 bases lay in between. There are 14 residues in the CDR3. CDR3 region: CASSYVQFTDTQYF. In nucleotides, the CDR3 is TGTGCCAGCAGTTACGTGCAGTTCACAGATACGCAGTATTTT.

This clonotype was seen more than once but under ten times. The gene calls are TRBV7-9 and TRBJ2-1; weak D call: TRBD2 (6 bases). Germline loops: CDR1 SEHNR, CDR2 FQNEAQ (reference sequence). The CDR3 consists of 17 residues. The V end was cut by 2 bases, the J end by 1 base, with 15 bases between. CDR3: CASSLTPGGASYNEQFF. In DNA form, the CDR3 reads TGTGCCAGCAGCTTAACCCCAGGCGGGGCATCCTACAATGAGCAGTTCTTC.